This TCR beta chain was obtained from a study of shared clonotypes between healthy human individuals. Overall study results and limits: Larger richness was generally estimated for naive than memory subsets. An anticipated effect of sequencing depth on clonotype sharing among donors was recognized. Shared across a handful of donors were around 5% of the naive CD4 clonotypes. Limitation of the genetic and exposure-history diversity represented came from the few donors.

V was cut by 8 bases and J by 5 bases, with 12 bases left in between. The CDR3 spans 13 residues. Per the germline V gene, CDR1 is LNHDA and CDR2 is SQIVND (reference sequence). Generated by immunoSEQ multiplex PCR, the TCRdb table keeps only in-frame clones and is missing some. This sample has around 2.1 million clones; just over 90% occur once, and the top ten carry around 1.7%. This clone was observed a single time. The target antigen is unknown. CD8 cells classed as naive were CD45RO-negative and positively selected for CCR7, excluding terminally differentiated effector memory CD45RA+ cells. This chain connects TRBV19 to TRBJ1-4; no reliable D call. The clonotype originates from a young man in good health. Some clones in this sample may be carry-over from other donors' samples. The sample taken for sequencing was naive CD8+ T cells from PBMCs. The CDR3 spells CASLGRGNEKLFF. The CDR3 DNA reads TGTGCCAGTCTCGGCAGAGGGAATGAAAAACTGTTTTTT. Full variable domain (rest looked up from reference TRBV19 and TRBJ1-4): DGGITQSPKYLFRKEGQNVTLSCEQNLNHDAMYWYRQDPGQGLRLIYYSQIVNDFQKGDIAEGYSVSREKKESFPLTVTSAQKNPTAFYLCASLGRGNEKLFFGSGTQLSVL.